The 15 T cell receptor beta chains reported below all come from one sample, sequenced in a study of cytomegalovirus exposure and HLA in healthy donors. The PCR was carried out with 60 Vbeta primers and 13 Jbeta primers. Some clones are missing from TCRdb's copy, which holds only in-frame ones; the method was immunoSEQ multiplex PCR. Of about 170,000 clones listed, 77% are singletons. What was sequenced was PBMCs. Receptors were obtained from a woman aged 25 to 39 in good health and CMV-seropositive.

CDR3 in amino acids: CASSQESRSVTGGYTF. The CDR3 nucleotides read TGTGCCAGCAGCCAAGAGAGTAGGTCGGTAACGGGTGGCTACACCTTC. The chain is built from TRBV4-2 and TRBJ1-2; no definite D call. Looked up from germline, CDR1 is LGHNA and CDR2 is YNFKEQ. V was cut by 0 bases and J by 7 bases, with 18 bases left in between. The CDR3 totals 16 residues.

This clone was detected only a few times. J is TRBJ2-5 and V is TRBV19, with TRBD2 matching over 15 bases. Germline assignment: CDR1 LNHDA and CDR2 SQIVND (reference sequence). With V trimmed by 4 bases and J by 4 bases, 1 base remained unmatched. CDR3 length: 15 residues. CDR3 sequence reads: CASSTGLAGGETQYF. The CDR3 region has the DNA TGTGCCAGTAGTACGGGACTAGCGGGGGGAGAGACCCAGTACTTC.

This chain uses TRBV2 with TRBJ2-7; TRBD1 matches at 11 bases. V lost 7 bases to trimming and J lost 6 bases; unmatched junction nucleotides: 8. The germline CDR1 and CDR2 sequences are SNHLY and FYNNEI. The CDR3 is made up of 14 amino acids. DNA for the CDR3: TGTGCCAGCATCCGGGACAGGGGGGTGGGCGAGCAGTACTTC. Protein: CASIRDRGVGEQYF.

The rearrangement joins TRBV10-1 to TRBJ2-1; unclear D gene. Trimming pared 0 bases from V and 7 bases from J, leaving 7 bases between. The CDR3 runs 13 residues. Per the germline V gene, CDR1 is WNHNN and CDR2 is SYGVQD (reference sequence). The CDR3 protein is CASSESSKNEQFF. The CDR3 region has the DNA TGCGCCAGCAGTGAGTCTAGCAAGAATGAGCAGTTCTTC.

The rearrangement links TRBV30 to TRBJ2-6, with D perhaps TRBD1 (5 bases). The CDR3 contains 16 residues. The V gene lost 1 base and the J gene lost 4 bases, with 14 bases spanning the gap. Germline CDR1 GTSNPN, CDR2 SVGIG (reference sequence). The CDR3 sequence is CAWSGQISAGANVLTF. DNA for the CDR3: TGTGCCTGGAGTGGACAGATTAGTGCCGGGGCCAACGTCCTGACTTTC.

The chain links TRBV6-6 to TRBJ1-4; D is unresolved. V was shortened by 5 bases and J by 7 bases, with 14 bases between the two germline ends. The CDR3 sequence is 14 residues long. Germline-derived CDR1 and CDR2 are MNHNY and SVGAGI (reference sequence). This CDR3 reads CASSPSGRGEKLFF. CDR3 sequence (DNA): TGTGCCAGCAGTCCCTCGGGCCGGGGTGAAAAACTGTTTTTT.

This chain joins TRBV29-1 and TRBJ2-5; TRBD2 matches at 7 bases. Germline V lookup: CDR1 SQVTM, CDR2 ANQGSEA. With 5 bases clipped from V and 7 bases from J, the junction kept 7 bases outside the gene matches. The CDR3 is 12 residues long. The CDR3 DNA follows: TGCAGCGTTAATCCGGGAGGTGGGACCCAGTACTTC. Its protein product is CSVNPGGGTQYF.

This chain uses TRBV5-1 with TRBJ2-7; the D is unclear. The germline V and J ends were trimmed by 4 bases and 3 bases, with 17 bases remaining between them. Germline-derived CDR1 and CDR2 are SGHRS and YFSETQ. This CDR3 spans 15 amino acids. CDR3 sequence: CASSLGGQQVYEQYF. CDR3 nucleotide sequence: TGCGCCAGCAGCCTGGGTGGCCAGCAGGTCTACGAGCAGTACTTC.

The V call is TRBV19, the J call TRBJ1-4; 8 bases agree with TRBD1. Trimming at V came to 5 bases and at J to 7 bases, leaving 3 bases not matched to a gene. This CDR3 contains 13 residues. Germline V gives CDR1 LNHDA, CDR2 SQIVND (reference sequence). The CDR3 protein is CASSRQGREKLFF. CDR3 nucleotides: TGTGCCAGTAGTCGACAGGGGCGTGAAAAACTGTTTTTT.

Here the CDR3 reads CASSLMIASYEQYF. The DNA for the CDR3 is TGTGCCAGCAGTTTAATGATCGCGAGCTACGAGCAGTACTTC. The J gene is TRBJ2-7, the V gene TRBV28; D not resolved. The germline V gene encodes CDR1 MDHEN and CDR2 SYDVKM. The CDR3 is made up of 14 amino acids. Trimming removed 2 bases from V and 3 bases from J, with 11 bases in between.

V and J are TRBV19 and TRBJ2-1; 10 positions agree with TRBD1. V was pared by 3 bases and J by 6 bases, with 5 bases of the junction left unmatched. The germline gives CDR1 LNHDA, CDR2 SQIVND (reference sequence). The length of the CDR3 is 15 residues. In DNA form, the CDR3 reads TGTGCCAGTAGTATCCCCCGGGACAGGGGCAATGAGCAGTTCTTC. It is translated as CASSIPRDRGNEQFF.

The CDR3 loop is CASSLGLYLEQYF. The CDR3 region has the DNA TGTGCCAGTAGCTTAGGACTTTACCTCGAGCAGTACTTC. The rearrangement joins TRBV19 to TRBJ2-7; a possible D gene is TRBD2 (5 bases). Germline V gene lookup returns CDR1 LNHDA and CDR2 SQIVND (reference sequence). The CDR3 runs to 13 residues. Trimming left V 6 bases short and J 6 bases short, with 15 bases between.

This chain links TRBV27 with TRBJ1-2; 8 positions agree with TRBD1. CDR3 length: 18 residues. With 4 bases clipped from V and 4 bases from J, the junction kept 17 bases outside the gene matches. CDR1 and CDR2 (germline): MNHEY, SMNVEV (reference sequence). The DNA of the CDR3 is TGTGCCAGCAGTTGGGGTGAGGGACAGGTTCCTACAGGCTATGGCTACACCTTC. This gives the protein CASSWGEGQVPTGYGYTF.

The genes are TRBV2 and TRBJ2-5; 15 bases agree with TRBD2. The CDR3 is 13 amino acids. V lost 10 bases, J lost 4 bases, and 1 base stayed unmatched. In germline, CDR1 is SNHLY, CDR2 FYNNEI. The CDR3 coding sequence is TGTGCCAAGGGACTAGCGGGAGGAGAGACCCAGTACTTC. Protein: CAKGLAGGETQYF. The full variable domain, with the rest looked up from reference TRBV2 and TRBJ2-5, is EPEVTQTPSHQVTQMGQEVILRCVPISNHLYFYWYRQILGQKVEFLVSFYNNEISEKSEIFDDQFSVERPDGSNFTLKIRSTKLEDSAMYFCAKGLAGGETQYFGPGTRLLVL.

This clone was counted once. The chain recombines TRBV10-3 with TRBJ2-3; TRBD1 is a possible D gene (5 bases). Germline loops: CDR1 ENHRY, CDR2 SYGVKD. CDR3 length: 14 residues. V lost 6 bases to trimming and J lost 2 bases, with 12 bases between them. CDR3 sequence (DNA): TGTGCCATCAGGCCTGCAGGGTACACAGATACGCAGTATTTT. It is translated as CAIRPAGYTDTQYF.